This T cell receptor beta chain was sequenced for a study of cytomegalovirus exposure and HLA in healthy donors. This CDR3 spans 13 amino acids. Germline V gene data show CDR1 as SQVTM and CDR2 as ANQGSEA. V lost 6 bases and J lost 9, with 15 bases in between. General observations from the study: Accurate prediction of most subjects' HLA-A and HLA-B alleles from TCR beta sequences was reported. Most TCRs appeared rarely, but some public TCRs recurred in many donors. Roughly uniform depth of sequencing across donors was assumed in presence/absence analyses.

Regarding this clone: The antigen remains undetermined.

In the PCR, 60 Vbeta and 13 Jbeta primers were used. TCRdb's table, derived via immunoSEQ multiplex PCR, lists solely in-frame clones and lacks some. The sample lists about 130,000 clones, 77% seen once, with more than 4% in the top ten. The clonotype was recovered from a male donor in good health and CMV-seropositive. Sequenced input: PBMCs. V gene TRBV29-1 combines with J gene TRBJ1-6; a weak D match, TRBD1 (5 bases). The chain's CDR3 is CSVRDSMTSPLHF. CDR3 DNA sequence: TGCAGCGTGCGGGACTCCATGACTTCACCCCTCCACTTT.